These 21 T cell receptor beta chains were all obtained from the same sample, sequenced in a study of blood T cell repertoires in COVID-19. Method: immunoSEQ multiplex PCR; TCRdb's copy keeps in-frame clones and lacks some. The sample includes around 170,000 clones, 85% to 90% of them seen just once. The sequenced material came from peripheral blood. The receptors were gathered from a man in his fifties with active or convalescent COVID-19.

This sequence joins TRBV20-1 and TRBJ2-7; 11 bases fit TRBD1. Germline V gene sequence: CDR1 DFQATT, CDR2 SNEGSKA (reference sequence). V dropped 6 bases and J dropped 4; count of bases not matched to a gene: 8. The CDR3 is 14 amino acids. The CDR3 DNA is TGCAGTGCAAGTCGTGGGACAGGGGGTTACGAGCAGTACTTC. This translates into CSASRGTGGYEQYF.

The genes are TRBV2 and TRBJ2-1; D gene ambiguous. CDR1 and CDR2 (germline): SNHLY, FYNNEI. The CDR3 has 13 amino acids. V dropped 8 bases and J dropped 0 bases, with 8 bases sitting between them. The CDR3 nucleotides read TGTGCCAGCTTGGCGGCCTCCTACAATGAGCAGTTCTTC. Amino acid sequence: CASLAASYNEQFF.

This sequence joins TRBV18 and TRBJ1-5, with TRBD1 matching 11 bases. J lost 4 bases, V lost 8 bases, and 4 bases had no gene match. Germline CDR1 reads KGHSH; CDR2 reads LQKENI. The CDR3 has 14 residues. In nucleotides, the CDR3 is TGTGCCAGCACGAGGGACAGGGGGAATCAGCCCCAGCATTTT. Translated, it gives CASTRDRGNQPQHF.

The rearrangement links TRBV2 to TRBJ1-3; TRBD1 might be the D (6 bases). Trimming shortened V by 7 bases and J by 2 bases, and 12 bases separated the two germline ends. From germline, CDR1 is SNHLY and CDR2 FYNNEI. The length of the CDR3 is 14 residues. CDR3 sequence (DNA): TGTGCCAGCAATCTCGCAGGGGCTGGAAACACCATATATTTT. The encoded protein is CASNLAGAGNTIYF.

The CDR3 DNA reads TGTGCCAGCATGGGACAGCAAGGTAGCTACGAGCAGTACTTC. This encodes CASMGQQGSYEQYF. This chain links TRBV2 with TRBJ2-7; 7 positions agree with TRBD1. This CDR3 is built from 14 residues. From germline, CDR1 is SNHLY and CDR2 FYNNEI. V dropped 7 bases and J dropped 3; count of bases not matched to a gene: 9.

V and J are TRBV5-1 and TRBJ1-5; TRBD1 matches at 10 bases. Germline lookup yields CDR1 SGHRS and CDR2 YFSETQ. CDR3 length: 14 residues. The trim removed 4 bases at V and 5 bases at J, leaving 3 bases unmatched. This chain's CDR3 is CASSEGTGDQPQHF. CDR3 DNA sequence: TGCGCCAGCAGCGAAGGGACAGGGGATCAGCCCCAGCATTTT. The variable domain in full, completed from reference TRBV5-1 and TRBJ1-5, reads KAGVTQTPRYLIKTRGQQVTLSCSPISGHRSVSWYQQTPGQGLQFLFEYFSETQRNKGNFPGRFSGRQFSNSRSEMNVSTLELGDSALYLCASSEGTGDQPQHFGDGTRLSIL.

This sequence joins TRBV7-2 and TRBJ1-2; D possibly corresponds to TRBD1 (6 bases). This CDR3 has 17 residues. Trimming removed 0 bases at V and 0 bases at J, with 14 bases between. Germline CDR1 SGHTA, CDR2 FQGNSA. CDR3 sequence: CASSLASGTTSNYGYTF. DNA of the CDR3: TGTGCCAGCAGCTTAGCGTCAGGGACAACTTCTAACTATGGCTACACCTTC.

This clone was counted a few times. The gene calls are TRBV18 and TRBJ1-2, with a possible D match to TRBD1 (6 bases). Per germline, CDR1 KGHSH and CDR2 LQKENI. There are 14 residues in the CDR3. The V gene lost 0 bases and the J gene lost 4 bases, with 9 bases spanning the gap. DNA for the CDR3: TGTGCCAGCTCACCACCAGGGGGTCTCTATGGCTACACCTTC. This sequence encodes CASSPPGGLYGYTF.

J is TRBJ1-6 and V is TRBV6-5; D ambiguous. This CDR3 is 14 amino acids long. Trimming took 7 bases from V and 6 from J, leaving 13 bases between them. Germline V lookup: CDR1 MNHEY, CDR2 SVGAGI. The CDR3 DNA is TGTGCCAGCACATCTCTGGGCAGTAATTCACCCCTCCACTTT. Its protein product is CASTSLGSNSPLHF.

The V gene is TRBV5-6, the J gene TRBJ2-7; weak D call: TRBD2 (5 bases). The germline V and J ends were trimmed by 4 bases and 7 bases, with 18 bases remaining between them. Per germline, CDR1 SGHDT and CDR2 YYEEEE. CDR3 size: 14 residues. The CDR3 sequence is CASSPGPTPGEQYF. As DNA, the CDR3 is TGTGCCAGCAGCCCCGGACCAACCCCGGGGGAGCAGTACTTC.

This chain connects TRBV9 to TRBJ1-1; 9 bases map to TRBD1. Germline-derived CDR1 and CDR2 are SGDLS and YYNGEE. J lost 12 bases, V lost 4 bases, and 10 bases had no gene match. This CDR3 spans 13 amino acids. Here the CDR3 DNA reads TGTGCCAGCAGCTTGGGGGACAGGGCCCTGACTTTCTTT. As protein: CASSLGDRALTFF.

The rearrangement links TRBV18 to TRBJ2-7; 11 bases are a match to TRBD2. V trimming: 1 base; J trimming: 1 base; junction bases outside the gene matches: 9. This CDR3 is 18 amino acids long. Germline lookup yields CDR1 KGHSH and CDR2 LQKENI. In DNA form, the CDR3 reads TGTGCCAGCTCACCACGGAGACTAGCGGGGTCCATTTCCTACGAGCAGTACTTC. The encoded protein is CASSPRRLAGSISYEQYF. Based on the CDR3 plus reference TRBV18 and TRBJ2-7, the full variable domain is NAGVMQNPRHLVRRRGQEARLRCSPMKGHSHVYWYRQLPEEGLKFMVYLQKENIIDESGMPKERFSAEFPKEGPSILRIQQVVRGDSAAYFCASSPRRLAGSISYEQYFGPGTRLTVT.

The chain employs TRBV9 and TRBJ2-7, with 8 bases that match TRBD2. From germline, CDR1 is SGDLS and CDR2 YYNGEE. The CDR3 sequence is 14 residues long. Trimming removed 3 bases from V and 2 bases from J; junction bases left unmatched: 4. CDR3 DNA sequence: TGTGCCAGCAGCGGGGGACTAGAAACCTACGAGCAGTACTTC. The encoded protein is CASSGGLETYEQYF.

The chain joins TRBV19 to TRBJ2-2; 12 bases map to TRBD2. The CDR3 extends over 18 amino acids. The germline V gene has CDR1 LNHDA and CDR2 SQIVND (reference sequence). The trim removed 6 bases at V and 5 bases at J, leaving 13 bases unmatched. The CDR3 loop reads CASRKKRLAGENTGELFF. Written as DNA, the CDR3 is TGTGCCAGTAGGAAGAAAAGACTAGCGGGAGAGAATACCGGGGAGCTGTTTTTT.

V and J are TRBV7-3 and TRBJ2-2; 7 nucleotides line up with TRBD1. Germline assignment: CDR1 SGHTA and CDR2 FQGTGA. V dropped 2 bases and J dropped 5; count of bases not matched to a gene: 2. The CDR3 is 14 amino acids. The chain's CDR3 is CASSLGTATGELFF. Here the CDR3 DNA reads TGTGCCAGCAGCTTAGGGACAGCTACCGGGGAGCTGTTTTTT.

This chain uses TRBV19 with TRBJ2-7; the D gene is possibly TRBD1 (5 bases). From germline, CDR1 is LNHDA and CDR2 SQIVND (reference sequence). Deletions cut 0 bases from V and 7 bases from J, with 16 bases between. There are 15 residues in the CDR3. CDR3 protein: CASSIEGRLPGEQYF. The CDR3 coding sequence is TGTGCCAGTAGTATAGAGGGGCGGCTCCCGGGTGAGCAGTACTTC.

The chain couples TRBV5-4 to TRBJ2-3; 10 bases map to TRBD2. The length of the CDR3 is 15 residues. V was clipped by 0 bases and J by 6 bases; unmatched bases: 4. The germline CDR1 and CDR2 sequences are SGHNT and YYREEE (reference sequence). The CDR3 DNA is TGTGCCAGCAGCTTGGACCTAGCGGGAGCGGATACGCAGTATTTT. Translated, it gives CASSLDLAGADTQYF.

This clone was seen once. This chain links TRBV4-3 with TRBJ2-7, with D unclear. This CDR3 has 16 amino acids. V was pared by 0 bases and J by 2 bases, with 14 bases between. Germline V gives CDR1 LGHNA, CDR2 YSLEER. This CDR3 is CASSQEPGSGAYEQYF. The CDR3 nucleotides read TGCGCCAGCAGCCAAGAGCCCGGGTCCGGTGCCTACGAGCAGTACTTC.

V is TRBV6-5 and J is TRBJ1-5; 7 bases are shared with TRBD1. Germline V gene data show CDR1 as MNHEY and CDR2 as SVGAGI. V trimming: 3 bases; J trimming: 8 bases; junction bases outside the gene matches: 7. The CDR3 sequence is 14 residues long. The CDR3 DNA reads as TGTGCCAGCAGTTATGGAGGGGGCGTAAAGCCCCAGCATTTT. Its translation: CASSYGGGVKPQHF.

The V and J genes are TRBV4-3 and TRBJ2-1; TRBD2 matches at 7 bases. This CDR3 spans 13 amino acids. Germline V gene lookup returns CDR1 LGHNA and CDR2 YSLEER. With 4 bases clipped from V and 9 bases from J, the junction kept 6 bases outside the gene matches. CDR3 DNA: TGCGCCAGCAGCCCAATAGAGCGGGGTGAGCAGTTCTTC. Its translation is CASSPIERGEQFF.

This clone has only a few counts. This rearrangement joins TRBV11-3 to TRBJ1-1; the match to TRBD1 covers 9 bases. J lost 12 bases, V lost 0 bases, and 5 bases had no gene match. The CDR3 runs to 13 residues. Per the germline V gene, CDR1 is SGHNT and CDR2 is YENEEA. CDR3 loop: CASSLEDRGGTFF. In nucleotides, the CDR3 is TGTGCCAGCAGCTTAGAGGACAGGGGCGGGACTTTCTTT. Full variable domain (rest looked up from reference TRBV11-3 and TRBJ1-1): EAGVVQSPRYKIIEKKQPVAFWCNPISGHNTLYWYLQNLGQGPELLIRYENEEAVDDSQLPKDRFSAERLKGVDSTLKIQPAELGDSAVYLCASSLEDRGGTFFGQGTRLTVV.